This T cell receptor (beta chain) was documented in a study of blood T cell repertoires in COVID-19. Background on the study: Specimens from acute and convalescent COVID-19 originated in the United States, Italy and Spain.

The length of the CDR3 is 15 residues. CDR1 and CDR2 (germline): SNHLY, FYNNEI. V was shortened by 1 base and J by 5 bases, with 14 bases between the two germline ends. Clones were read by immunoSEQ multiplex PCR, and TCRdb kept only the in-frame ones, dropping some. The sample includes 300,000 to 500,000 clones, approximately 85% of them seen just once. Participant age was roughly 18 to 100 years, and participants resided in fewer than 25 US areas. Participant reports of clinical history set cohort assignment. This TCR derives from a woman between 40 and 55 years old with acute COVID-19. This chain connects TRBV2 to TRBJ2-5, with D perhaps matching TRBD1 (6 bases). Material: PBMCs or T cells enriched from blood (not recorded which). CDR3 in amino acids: CASSEDGGRLETQYF. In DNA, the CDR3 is TGTGCCAGCAGTGAAGATGGGGGCCGCCTTGAGACCCAGTACTTC.